This TCR beta chain was observed in a study of radiotherapy plus CTLA-4 blockade in lung cancer. This clone was detected only a few times. Those patients who had chemo-refractory metastatic non-small-cell lung cancer were given focal radiation along with CTLA-4 blockade through ipilimumab. TCRdb's table, derived via immunoSEQ multiplex PCR, lists solely in-frame clones and lacks some. The table includes some 66,000 clones, around 86% detected once. Germline loops: CDR1 MNHEY, CDR2 SMNVEV (reference sequence). The germline V and J ends were trimmed by 8 bases and 8 bases, with 23 bases remaining between them. The CDR3 is 15 residues long.

This rearrangement joins TRBV27 to TRBJ2-3, with a possible D match to TRBD1 (6 bases). The sample in question was peripheral blood, obtained from a patient treated with radiotherapy plus ipilimumab. The sequence was collected from a human donor with non-small cell lung cancer who had a partial response to radiotherapy plus ipilimumab. In nucleotides, the CDR3 is TGTGCCAGCCGACTTATGCCCTCAGGGGTGGCTACGCAGTATTTT. Residues: CASRLMPSGVATQYF.